The 4 T cell receptor beta chains below all came from one sample that was sequenced in a study of blood T cell repertoires in COVID-19. This table comes from immunoSEQ multiplex PCR, and its TCRdb copy is limited to in-frame clones, with some not included. The table records around 250,000 clones, approximately 88% of them present only once. The source material was peripheral blood. Receptors originate from a woman in her forties who had recovered from COVID-19.

The DNA of the CDR3 is TGTGCCAGTAGGGAAAATAGCGGGGTGATGGGCTCCTACAATGAGCAGTTCTTC. Its translation: CASRENSGVMGSYNEQFF. The chain carries TRBV19 and TRBJ2-1; 8 nucleotides agree with TRBD2. The CDR3 runs 18 residues. Germline values: CDR1 LNHDA, CDR2 SQIVND (reference sequence). V shed 6 bases and J 0 bases; nucleotides not matched to a gene: 13.

The chain joins TRBV9 to TRBJ1-2; perhaps TRBD1 as D (5 bases). Trimming removed 5 bases from V and 8 bases from J, with 16 bases in between. The CDR3 contains 13 residues. From germline, CDR1 is SGDLS and CDR2 YYNGEE. The CDR3 spells CASRQSGAGGYTF. DNA of the CDR3: TGTGCCAGCAGACAGTCTGGGGCTGGGGGCTACACCTTC. Variable domain in full (rest from reference TRBV9 and TRBJ1-2): DSGVTQTPKHLITATGQRVTLRCSPRSGDLSVYWYQQSLDQGLQFLIQYYNGEERAKGNILERFSAQQFPDLHSELNLSSLELGDSALYFCASRQSGAGGYTFGSGTRLTVV.

This clone was observed a handful of times. V gene TRBV2 combines with J gene TRBJ2-7, with D unresolved. CDR1 and CDR2 (germline): SNHLY, FYNNEI. Between the trimmed V and J ends, which lost 1 base and 3 bases, there was a span of 7 bases. There are 13 residues in the CDR3. The CDR3 loop is CASSEGYHYEQYF. Here the CDR3 DNA reads TGTGCCAGCAGTGAAGGCTATCACTACGAGCAGTACTTC.

The chain recombines TRBV4-2 with TRBJ2-7; 9 nucleotides agree with TRBD2. The length of the CDR3 is 18 residues. The germline CDR1 and CDR2 sequences are LGHNA and YNFKEQ. With V trimmed by 0 bases and J by 1 base, 10 bases remained unmatched. The CDR3: CASSQETGTSPSSYEQYF. The CDR3 DNA follows: TGTGCCAGCAGCCAAGAAACCGGGACTAGCCCCAGTTCCTACGAGCAGTACTTC.